This T cell receptor (beta chain) comes out of a study of chemoradiotherapy in HPV16-positive cancers. At the level of the study: Functional T-cell assays on a couple of HPV16-positive patients' cells defined candidate HPV-specific clones and common TCR motifs.

Losses at the gene ends were 0 bases for V and 1 base for J; bases not matched to a gene: 2. This CDR3 region has 15 residues. The V gene's germline CDR1 is SGHTS and CDR2 YDEGEE. Only in-frame clones appear in the TCRdb table, and some are missing; sequencing was by immunoSEQ multiplex PCR. This table holds tens of thousands of clones, 87% found once. Repeated repertoire sampling spanned the course of chemoradiotherapy. The sequenced sample was blood, obtained from a patient who underwent chemoradiotherapy. The chain employs TRBV5-8 and TRBJ2-7, with TRBD2 identical over 9 bases. The clonotype originates from a human donor with HPV-associated anogenital cancer. CDR3 amino acids: CASSLGLAGSYEQYF. In nucleotides, the CDR3 is TGTGCCAGCAGCTTGGGGCTAGCGGGATCCTACGAGCAGTACTTC.